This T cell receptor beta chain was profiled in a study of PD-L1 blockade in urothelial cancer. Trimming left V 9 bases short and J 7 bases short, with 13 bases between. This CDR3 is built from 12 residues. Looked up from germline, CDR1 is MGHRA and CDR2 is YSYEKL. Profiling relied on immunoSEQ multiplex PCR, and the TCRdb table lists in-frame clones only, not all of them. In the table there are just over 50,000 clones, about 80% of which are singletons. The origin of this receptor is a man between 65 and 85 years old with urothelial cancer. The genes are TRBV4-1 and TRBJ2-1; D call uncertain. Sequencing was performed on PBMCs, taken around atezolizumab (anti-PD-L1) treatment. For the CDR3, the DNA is TGCGCCAGTCGTGATCTTAGAAATGAGCAGTTCTTC. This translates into CASRDLRNEQFF.